This TCR beta chain was found in a study of blood T cell repertoires in COVID-19 (dated by TCRdb to the early 2020s). In terms of the full investigation: Collaborator samples came from the United States, Italy and Spain and covered acute and convalescent phases of COVID-19. The prospective study material was composed of cDNA or gDNA derived from T cells, B-cell-depleted T cells, or PBMCs. Subjects who had been exposed to COVID-19, were actively infected with it, or had recovered from it provided the deeply sampled blood TCRbeta repertoires that made up the dataset. The repertoires were made available in a free public database intended to serve as a resource for research on the immune response to SARS-CoV-2. Samples came from the ongoing ImmuneRACE study (first 160 participants) plus 1,254 subjects from 6 global collaborators. The sample metadata nearly always contained a de-identified subject ID, COVID-19 status, age in years and sex. HLA class I and class II types, where available, came from metadata supplied by the sample provider rather than from assay-based typing. Broader findings and caveats from the paper: How much clinical and demographic metadata was included differed by source and by participant, and the metadata was provided uncurated.

In the case of this clone: Its antigen is still unknown. No base qualities exist here, and no much larger clone lies one base off it.

Collaborating institutions collected whole blood in K2EDTA tubes following their own protocols. Collaborator samples were shipped for TCRbeta analysis as frozen whole blood, isolated PBMCs, or DNA extracted from either sample type. From the cysteine up to the phenylalanine, the CDR3 has a length of 14 residues. Kept here is only the CDR3 DNA, which spans 42 bases and is read in frame from base 1. Cut back by 7 bases and 6 bases, the V and J ends lie 13 bases apart. Reading the germline V gene (reference sequence) gives CDR1 LNHDA and CDR2 SQIVND. TCRbeta CDR3 regions were amplified from genomic DNA using the immunoSEQ Assay, a bias-controlled multiplex PCR. Regarding the original processing steps: Within the assay, amplification of reference gene primers was used to estimate how many nucleated cells each sample contained. To quantify the absolute abundance of each unique TCRbeta CDR3 rearrangement, sequence reads were collapsed and filtered. For each sample, productive Simpson clonality was calculated by taking the square root of Simpson's diversity index across productive rearrangements. Not all clones reach the TCRdb copy of this immuneACCESS table, which keeps in-frame sequences only. Checked studies attribute under half of the gap to unresolved V genes and leave the rest unexplained. V and J calls and clone size are as listed in that table; D and trimming were resolved from the DNA. This sample holds roughly 76,000 clones; roughly 70% were observed only once. 20% to 25% of the sample rests with the top ten.

This TCR was sampled from a man in his 70s with acute or convalescent COVID-19. The rearrangement combines TRBV19 with TRBJ2-6, with TRBD2 perhaps the D gene, on 5 matching bases. Sequencing was performed on peripheral blood. The CDR3 protein is CASIGYGVANVLTF. The DNA sequence is TGTGCCAGTATAGGATACGGGGTGGCCAACGTCCTGACTTTC.